Here is one TCR beta chain with its context. Antigen specificity is unknown. Added to each PCR by spiking were synthetic TCR analog templates. The protocol was immunoSEQ multiplex PCR, while the TCRdb copy is restricted to in-frame clones and leaves out a portion. The sample lists 72,000 or so clones; around nine tenths were seen once. This sample is part of a study of PD-L1 blockade in urothelial cancer. Study information: Blood analysis occurred 3 weeks (second dose) and 6 weeks after treatment start. Counts from blood samples showed a median of roughly 150,000 T cells.

Time point in this sample: peripheral blood 6 weeks after treatment start. Study findings and constraints: At the 3-week point, tumor-associated blood clones expanded more in durable-benefit patients.

This CDR3 contains 15 residues. Per the germline V gene, CDR1 is SQVTM and CDR2 is ANQGSEA. J was trimmed by 0 bases and V by 6 bases; bases with no gene match: 4. The sample here was PBMCs, taken around atezolizumab (anti-PD-L1) treatment. The receptor comes from a man aged 60-69 years with urothelial cancer. The J gene is TRBJ1-4, the V gene TRBV29-1; 10 bases fit TRBD1. The CDR3 coding sequence is TGCAGCGTGGGGGACAGGGGAGCAACTAATGAAAAACTGTTTTTT. Its translation: CSVGDRGATNEKLFF.